The following is a TCR beta chain sequence with its context. Its antigen is as yet unknown. This sample is part of a study of cytomegalovirus exposure and HLA in healthy donors. Study information: Clustering assigned about 76% of the approximately 390 genotyped donors to the Caucasian-associated ancestry cluster. Study results and limitations: A later analysis appeared to link common viral pathogens to several of the most significant clusters.

Primers for the PCR totalled 60 Vbeta and 13 Jbeta. Libraries were prepared by immunoSEQ multiplex PCR; TCRdb keeps only in-frame clonotypes and omits some of them. The table shows 150,000 to 200,000 clones, with 70% to 85% occurring only once. Germline V gene lookup returns CDR1 SQVTM and CDR2 ANQGSEA. Trimming removed 2 bases from V and 7 bases from J; junction bases left unmatched: 16. The CDR3 runs 18 residues. This chain links TRBV29-1 with TRBJ2-1, with 11 bases that match TRBD2. The sample taken for sequencing was PBMCs. The sequence was obtained from a man between 18 and 35 years old in good health and CMV-seronegative. CDR3 protein: CSVERASGRYSSGNEQFF. CDR3 sequence (DNA): TGCAGCGTTGAAAGGGCTAGCGGGAGGTATTCGTCGGGAAATGAGCAGTTCTTC.